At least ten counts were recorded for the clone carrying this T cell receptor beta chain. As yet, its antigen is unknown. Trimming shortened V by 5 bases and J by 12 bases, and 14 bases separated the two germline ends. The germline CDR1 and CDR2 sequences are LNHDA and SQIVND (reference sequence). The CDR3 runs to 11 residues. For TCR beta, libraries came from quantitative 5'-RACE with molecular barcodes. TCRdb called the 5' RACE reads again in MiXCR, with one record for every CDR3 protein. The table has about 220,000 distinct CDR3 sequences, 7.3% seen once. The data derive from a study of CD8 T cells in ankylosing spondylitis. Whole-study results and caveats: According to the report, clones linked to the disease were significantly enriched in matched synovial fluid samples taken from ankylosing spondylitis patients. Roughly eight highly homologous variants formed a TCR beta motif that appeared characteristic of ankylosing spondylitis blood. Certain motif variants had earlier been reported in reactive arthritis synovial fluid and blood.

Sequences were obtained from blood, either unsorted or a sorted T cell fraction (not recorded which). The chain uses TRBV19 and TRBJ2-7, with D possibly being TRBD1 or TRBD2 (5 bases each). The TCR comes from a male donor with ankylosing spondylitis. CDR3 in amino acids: CASSDGYGAYF. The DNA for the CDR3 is TGTGCCAGTAGTGACGGATACGGGGCGTACTTC.